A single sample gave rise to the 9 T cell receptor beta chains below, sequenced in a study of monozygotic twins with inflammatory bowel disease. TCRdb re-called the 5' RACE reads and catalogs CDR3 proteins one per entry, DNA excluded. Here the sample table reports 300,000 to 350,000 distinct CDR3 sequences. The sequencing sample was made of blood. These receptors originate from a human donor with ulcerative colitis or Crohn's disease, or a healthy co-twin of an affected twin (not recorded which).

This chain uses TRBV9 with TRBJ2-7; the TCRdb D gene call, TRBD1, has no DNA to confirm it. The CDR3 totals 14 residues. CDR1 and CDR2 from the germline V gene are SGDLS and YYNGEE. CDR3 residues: CASSSPGTGNEQYF.

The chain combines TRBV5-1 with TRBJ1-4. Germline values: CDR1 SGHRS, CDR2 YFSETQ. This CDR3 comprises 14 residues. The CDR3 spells CASSSDGPNEKLFF.

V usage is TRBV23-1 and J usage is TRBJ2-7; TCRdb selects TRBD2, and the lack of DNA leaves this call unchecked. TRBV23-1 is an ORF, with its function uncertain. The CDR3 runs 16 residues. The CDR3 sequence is CASSRTSGRALFEQYF.

The CDR3 is CASSPHLRGGETQYF. The genes are TRBV7-9 and TRBJ2-5; as DNA is missing, the TRBD1 call by TCRdb cannot be tested. Germline V gives CDR1 SEHNR, CDR2 FQNEAQ (reference sequence). This CDR3 is built from 15 residues.

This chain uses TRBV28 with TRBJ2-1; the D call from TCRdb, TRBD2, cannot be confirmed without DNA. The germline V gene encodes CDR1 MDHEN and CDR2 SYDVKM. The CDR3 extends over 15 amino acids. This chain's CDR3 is CASRGLGGLSDEQFF.

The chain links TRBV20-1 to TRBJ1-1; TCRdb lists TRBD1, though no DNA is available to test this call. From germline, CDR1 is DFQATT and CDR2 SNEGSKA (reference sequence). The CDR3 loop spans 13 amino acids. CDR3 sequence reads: CSASRDRNTEAFF.

CDR3 in amino acids: CASSDLTGGYEQYF. V and J are TRBV5-1 and TRBJ2-7; TCRdb returns TRBD1, unconfirmable since there is no DNA. The germline CDR1 and CDR2 sequences are SGHRS and YFSETQ. The CDR3 is 14 residues long.

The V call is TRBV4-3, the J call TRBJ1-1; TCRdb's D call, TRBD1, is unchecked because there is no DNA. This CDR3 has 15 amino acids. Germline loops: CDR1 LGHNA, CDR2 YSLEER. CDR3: CASSRGVDPGVDAFF.

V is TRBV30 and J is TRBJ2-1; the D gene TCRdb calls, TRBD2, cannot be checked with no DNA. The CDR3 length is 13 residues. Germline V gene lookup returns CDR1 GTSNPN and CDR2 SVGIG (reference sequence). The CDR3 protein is CAWTSGRFNEQFF. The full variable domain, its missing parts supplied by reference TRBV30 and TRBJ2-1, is SQTIHQWPATLVQPVGSPLSLECTVEGTSNPNLYWYRQAAGRGLQLLFYSVGIGQISSEVPQNLSASRPQDRQFILSSKKLLLSDSGFYLCAWTSGRFNEQFFGPGTRLTVL.